The next 27 T cell receptor beta chains were all read from a single sample in a study of T cell changes during pregnancy in multiple sclerosis. Sequencing was performed with immunoSEQ multiplex PCR; in TCRdb, only in-frame clones are kept and a portion is missing. In the table there are tens of thousands of clones, 85% to 95% of which are singletons. Source: CD8+ T cells from peripheral blood mononuclear cells, taken in the third trimester of pregnancy. The receptors were gathered from a female donor with multiple sclerosis, enrolled in a pregnancy study.

The chain employs TRBV18 and TRBJ1-5; D might be TRBD1 (5 bases). V lost 2 bases and J lost 6, with 11 bases in between. The germline gives CDR1 KGHSH, CDR2 LQKENI. The CDR3 spans 14 residues. CDR3 loop: CASSPREGFQPQHF. Here the CDR3 DNA reads TGTGCCAGCTCACCAAGGGAGGGGTTTCAGCCCCAGCATTTT.

The gene calls are TRBV29-1 and TRBJ1-2, with 8 nucleotides matching TRBD1. The CDR3 spans 16 residues. In germline, CDR1 is SQVTM, CDR2 ANQGSEA. V shed 4 bases, J shed 12 bases, and the junction held 22 bases outside the gene matches. The CDR3 DNA is TGCAGCGTTGCAGGGGACCTTCGGACAGGGATGACCCAAAACACCTTC. Amino acid sequence: CSVAGDLRTGMTQNTF.

The chain employs TRBV19 and TRBJ2-2; D is unresolved. V was cut by 11 bases and J by 7 bases, with 20 bases left in between. Germline values: CDR1 LNHDA, CDR2 SQIVND (reference sequence). The CDR3 loop spans 14 amino acids. The CDR3 DNA follows: TGTGCCTCCTCTCCCTCTAGTTCGGTCGGGGAGCTGTTTTTT. This gives the protein CASSPSSSVGELFF. The whole variable domain, filled in from reference TRBV19 and TRBJ2-2, reads DGGITQSPKYLFRKEGQNVTLSCEQNLNHDAMYWYRQDPGQGLRLIYYSQIVNDFQKGDIAEGYSVSREKKESFPLTVTSAQKNPTAFYLCASSPSSSVGELFFGEGSRLTVL.

CDR3 sequence (DNA): TGTGCCAGCAGTTTGTACCAGGGTAATGCTGAAGCTTTCTTT. Translating gives CASSLYQGNAEAFF. The chain employs TRBV27 and TRBJ1-1, with D possibly matching TRBD1 (5 bases). CDR1 is MNHEY, CDR2 SMNVEV, per germline (reference sequence). Trimming took 3 bases from V and 6 from J, leaving 14 bases between them. This CDR3 is built from 14 residues.

The table lists this clone with a count of one. The chain couples TRBV6-5 to TRBJ2-7, with TRBD2 matching over 9 bases. The CDR3 sequence is 16 residues long. From germline, CDR1 is MNHEY and CDR2 SVGAGI. V lost 2 bases to trimming and J lost 2 bases; unmatched junction nucleotides: 7. CDR3 sequence: CASSYPSRGGAYEQYF. Written as DNA, the CDR3 is TGTGCCAGCAGTTACCCGTCCCGCGGGGGGGCCTACGAGCAGTACTTC.

The V and J genes are TRBV4-1 and TRBJ2-1; D unresolved. From germline, CDR1 is MGHRA and CDR2 YSYEKL. The CDR3 is made up of 13 amino acids. V was shortened by 1 base and J by 8 bases, with 9 bases between the two germline ends. In DNA form, the CDR3 reads TGCGCCAGCAGCCAAGGCCGAGGAGATGAGCAGTTCTTC. As protein: CASSQGRGDEQFF.

The chain is built from TRBV30 and TRBJ2-7, with 8 nucleotides matching TRBD2. CDR1 is GTSNPN, CDR2 SVGIG, per germline (reference sequence). V lost 1 base, J lost 5 bases, and 4 bases stayed unmatched. The CDR3 extends over 13 amino acids. This CDR3 is CAWSGGGINEQYF. Written as DNA, the CDR3 is TGTGCCTGGAGTGGCGGGGGGATAAACGAGCAGTACTTC.

V usage is TRBV9 and J usage is TRBJ2-1; possible D gene TRBD2, 6 bases. Germline V gene lookup returns CDR1 SGDLS and CDR2 YYNGEE. Trimming took off 4 bases at V and 8 bases at J, with 16 bases between the two ends. The CDR3 is 14 amino acids. CDR3: CASSPGTVFHEQFF. The CDR3 DNA is TGTGCCAGCAGCCCAGGGACTGTATTTCATGAGCAGTTCTTC. Filled out from reference TRBV9 and TRBJ2-1, the complete variable domain reads DSGVTQTPKHLITATGQRVTLRCSPRSGDLSVYWYQQSLDQGLQFLIQYYNGEERAKGNILERFSAQQFPDLHSELNLSSLELGDSALYFCASSPGTVFHEQFFGPGTRLTVL.

The V and J genes are TRBV29-1 and TRBJ2-7; D is possibly TRBD1 (6 bases). CDR3 length: 14 amino acids. CDR1 and CDR2 from the germline V gene are SQVTM and ANQGSEA. V was shortened by 1 base and J by 2 bases, with 12 bases between the two germline ends. CDR3 loop: CSVEVGTLTYEQYF. CDR3 nucleotide sequence: TGCAGCGTTGAAGTTGGGACACTTACCTACGAGCAGTACTTC.

V gene TRBV4-1 combines with J gene TRBJ2-1; D may be TRBD1 (6 bases). The CDR3 length is 14 residues. Germline values: CDR1 MGHRA, CDR2 YSYEKL. The V and J ends lost 4 bases and 8 bases respectively, with 15 bases between them. Here the CDR3 DNA reads TGCGCCAGCAGCCCCAGGGGTAGCTTGGATGAGCAGTTCTTC. Its translation: CASSPRGSLDEQFF.

The chain couples TRBV6-1 to TRBJ2-7; D may be TRBD1 (6 bases). The CDR3 sequence is 14 residues long. Germline V gives CDR1 MNHNS, CDR2 SASEGT. Trimming shortened V by 5 bases and J by 5 bases, and 16 bases separated the two germline ends. CDR3 region: CASSNQGIIHEQYF. In DNA, the CDR3 is TGTGCCAGCAGTAATCAGGGGATCATCCACGAGCAGTACTTC.

The chain combines TRBV19 with TRBJ1-1; TRBD1 aligns across 9 bases. This CDR3 has 13 residues. Trimming at V came to 3 bases and at J to 5 bases, leaving 1 base not matched to a gene. CDR1 and CDR2 (germline): LNHDA, SQIVND (reference sequence). The CDR3 region is CASSIGQGTEAFF. The CDR3 DNA reads TGTGCCAGTAGTATCGGACAGGGGACTGAAGCTTTCTTT.

This clone was seen a single time. CDR3: CASSQDETSIYNEQFF. DNA for the CDR3: TGTGCCAGCAGCCAAGATGAGACTAGCATCTACAATGAGCAGTTCTTC. The chain recombines TRBV4-2 with TRBJ2-1, with 7 bases that match TRBD2. Trimming at V came to 0 bases and at J to 3 bases, leaving 5 bases not matched to a gene. The CDR3 loop spans 16 amino acids. Per germline, CDR1 LGHNA and CDR2 YNFKEQ.

V is TRBV9 and J is TRBJ2-2; D might be TRBD1 (6 bases). CDR3 length: 15 amino acids. The germline V and J ends were trimmed by 0 bases and 2 bases, with 8 bases remaining between them. Germline V gene data show CDR1 as SGDLS and CDR2 as YYNGEE. The CDR3 spells CASSVAGANTGELFF. CDR3 coding DNA: TGTGCCAGCAGCGTAGCAGGGGCAAACACCGGGGAGCTGTTTTTT.

The chain employs TRBV5-4 and TRBJ2-3; possible D gene TRBD1, 5 bases. Germline V gene lookup returns CDR1 SGHNT and CDR2 YYREEE (reference sequence). V gave up 2 bases and J gave up 4 bases, with 14 bases separating them. The CDR3 runs 15 residues. CDR3 loop: CASSFRVGPADTQYF. Written as DNA, the CDR3 is TGTGCCAGCAGCTTCAGGGTTGGCCCCGCAGATACGCAGTATTTT.

The table lists this clone with a count of one. This chain uses TRBV29-1 with TRBJ2-3; 7 positions match TRBD1. V shed 1 base, J shed 1 base, and the junction held 5 bases outside the gene matches. There are 15 residues in the CDR3. Germline V gene lookup returns CDR1 SQVTM and CDR2 ANQGSEA. CDR3 bases: TGCAGCGTTGAAGGGACAGGAGTGGGCACAGATACGCAGTATTTT. Translating gives CSVEGTGVGTDTQYF.

In its sample, this clone was seen a few times. The rearrangement joins TRBV7-9 to TRBJ2-7; D is possibly TRBD1 (5 bases). CDR1 is SEHNR and CDR2 is FQNEAQ in the germline V gene (reference sequence). V was trimmed by 4 bases and J by 0 bases, leaving 10 bases between them. The CDR3 length is 14 residues. DNA for the CDR3: TGTGCCAGCAGCTCGTCCAGGGTCTCCTACGAGCAGTACTTC. This gives the protein CASSSSRVSYEQYF.

V gene TRBV13 combines with J gene TRBJ2-1; the D gene is possibly TRBD1 (5 bases). Germline V CDR1 and CDR2: PRHDT, FYEKMQ (reference sequence). This CDR3 spans 14 amino acids. Deletions cut 3 bases from V and 2 bases from J, with 8 bases between. CDR3 residues: CASSFGRAYNEQFF. DNA of the CDR3: TGTGCCAGCAGCTTCGGCAGGGCCTACAATGAGCAGTTCTTC.

CDR3 sequence: CASSQSQGAVSPLHF. For the CDR3, the DNA is TGCGCCAGCAGCCAATCGCAGGGGGCGGTTTCACCCCTCCACTTT. This chain joins TRBV4-1 and TRBJ1-6; 8 bases line up with TRBD1. The germline V gene has CDR1 MGHRA and CDR2 YSYEKL. The CDR3 is made up of 15 amino acids. V trimming: 2 bases; J trimming: 9 bases; junction bases outside the gene matches: 6.

This clone was observed a few times. V usage is TRBV19 and J usage is TRBJ2-7, with D perhaps matching TRBD1 (6 bases). Germline lookup yields CDR1 LNHDA and CDR2 SQIVND (reference sequence). Trimming took off 5 bases at V and 5 bases at J, with 16 bases between the two ends. CDR3 length equals 14 residues. In DNA, the CDR3 is TGTGCCAGTAGTCCACCGACAGGCCCCAACGAGCAGTACTTC. The encoded protein is CASSPPTGPNEQYF.

This chain links TRBV11-2 with TRBJ1-5; D ambiguous. The CDR3 is 14 residues long. Germline assignment: CDR1 SGHAT and CDR2 FQNNGV. Trimming took off 0 bases at V and 0 bases at J, with 3 bases between the two ends. This chain's CDR3 is CASSLDSSNQPQHF. DNA of the CDR3: TGTGCCAGCAGCTTAGACAGTAGCAATCAGCCCCAGCATTTT.

The chain combines TRBV5-6 with TRBJ1-2, with 8 bases identical to TRBD1. CDR1 and CDR2 (germline): SGHDT, YYEEEE. The V and J ends lost 0 bases and 7 bases, in that order; junction bases with no gene match: 2. This CDR3 spans 13 amino acids. The CDR3 DNA is TGTGCCAGCAGCTTGGGGACAGGGAGTGGCTACACCTTC. Amino acid sequence: CASSLGTGSGYTF.

This rearrangement joins TRBV6-5 to TRBJ1-1; D is perhaps TRBD1 (5 bases). From germline, CDR1 is MNHEY and CDR2 SVGAGI. The V and J ends lost 4 bases and 8 bases respectively, with 17 bases between them. The CDR3 loop spans 14 amino acids. This chain's CDR3 is CASSSPDRGSEAFF. DNA of the CDR3: TGTGCCAGCAGTTCCCCCGACCGGGGGTCAGAAGCTTTCTTT.

The rearrangement joins TRBV6-4 to TRBJ1-1, with 7 bases lining up with TRBD1. Germline CDR1 reads MRHNA; CDR2 reads SNTAGT. The ends lost 7 bases at V and 4 bases at J; junction bases unmatched: 12. This CDR3 region has 15 residues. The CDR3: CASTPSTGSVTEAFF. CDR3 nucleotide sequence: TGTGCCAGCACCCCATCGACAGGGTCGGTCACTGAAGCTTTCTTT.

This clone was recorded once. V is TRBV7-9 and J is TRBJ2-2; TRBD2 matches at 7 bases. This CDR3 is 17 amino acids long. After removal of 5 bases from V and 1 base from J, the junction contained 10 bases not matched to a gene. The V gene's germline CDR1 is SEHNR and CDR2 FQNEAQ (reference sequence). Written as DNA, the CDR3 is TGTGCCAGCAGCAAGAAGTCGAGCGGGATGAACACCGGGGAGCTGTTTTTT. It specifies CASSKKSSGMNTGELFF.

The chain couples TRBV4-1 to TRBJ2-1; D not certain. The CDR3 is 14 amino acids. Germline V CDR1 and CDR2: MGHRA, YSYEKL. The ends were cut back, 0 bases at V and 4 bases at J, with 7 bases in the middle. The CDR3 sequence is CASSQDNSYNEQFF. CDR3 bases: TGCGCCAGCAGCCAAGACAACTCGTACAATGAGCAGTTCTTC.

This sequence joins TRBV14 and TRBJ1-2; D is possibly TRBD1 (6 bases). The CDR3 contains 14 residues. Germline V gives CDR1 SGHDN, CDR2 FVKESK. Trimming shortened V by 4 bases and J by 4 bases, and 13 bases separated the two germline ends. DNA for the CDR3: TGTGCCAGCAGCCTTTCTTGGGACACCTATGGCTACACCTTC. This codes for CASSLSWDTYGYTF.